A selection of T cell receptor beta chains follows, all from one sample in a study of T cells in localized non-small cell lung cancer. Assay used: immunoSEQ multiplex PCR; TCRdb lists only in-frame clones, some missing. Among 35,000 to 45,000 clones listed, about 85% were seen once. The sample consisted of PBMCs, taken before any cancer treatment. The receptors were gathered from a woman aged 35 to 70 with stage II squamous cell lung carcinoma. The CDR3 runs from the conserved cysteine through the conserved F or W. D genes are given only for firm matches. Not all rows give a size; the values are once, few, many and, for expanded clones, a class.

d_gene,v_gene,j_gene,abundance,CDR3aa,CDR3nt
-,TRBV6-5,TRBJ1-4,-,CASSYSSGAGEKLFF,TGTGCCAGCAGTTACTCCTCAGGTGCTGGTGAAAAACTGTTTTTT
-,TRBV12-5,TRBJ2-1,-,CASEPTAGWSYNEQFF,TGTGCTAGTGAACCCACCGCGGGGTGGTCCTACAATGAGCAGTTCTTC
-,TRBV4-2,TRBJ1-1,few,CASSQDFDRPDTEAFF,TGTGCCAGCAGCCAAGATTTCGACAGGCCGGACACTGAAGCTTTCTTT
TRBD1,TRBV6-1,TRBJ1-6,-,CASGEQGAGNSPLHF,TGTGCCAGCGGGGAACAGGGGGCTGGGAATTCACCCCTCCACTTT
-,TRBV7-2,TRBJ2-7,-,CASSLATPVLGSSYEQYF,TGTGCCAGCAGCTTAGCCACCCCCGTCCTAGGAAGTTCCTACGAGCAGTACTTC
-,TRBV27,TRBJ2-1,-,CASSLGGSRQFF,TGTGCCAGCAGTTTAGGGGGGAGTCGACAGTTCTTC
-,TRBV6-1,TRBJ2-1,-,CASKPQGVGYNEQFF,TGTGCCAGCAAGCCACAGGGTGTTGGGTACAATGAGCAGTTCTTC
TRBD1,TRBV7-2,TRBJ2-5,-,CASSLGTGQQETQYF,TGTGCCAGCAGCTTGGGGACAGGGCAACAAGAGACCCAGTACTTC
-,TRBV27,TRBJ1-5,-,CASSLWDNQPQHF,TGTGCCAGCAGTTTATGGGATAATCAGCCCCAGCATTTT
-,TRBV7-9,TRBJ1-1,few,CASSLETTSNTEAFF,TGTGCCAGCAGCTTAGAGACAACTTCGAACACTGAAGCTTTCTTT
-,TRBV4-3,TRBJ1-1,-,CASSRGWGEDTEAFF,TGCGCCAGCAGCCGGGGGTGGGGGGAGGACACTGAAGCTTTCTTT
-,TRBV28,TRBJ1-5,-,CASSTGTSDQPQHF,TGTGCCAGCAGCACCGGGACCTCCGATCAGCCCCAGCATTTT
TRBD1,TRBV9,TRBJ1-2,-,CASSVSQGAYGYTF,TGTGCCAGCAGCGTAAGTCAGGGGGCTTATGGCTACACCTTC
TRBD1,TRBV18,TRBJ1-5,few,CASSPQGTGNQPQHF,TGTGCCAGCTCACCACAGGGGACAGGCAATCAGCCCCAGCATTTT
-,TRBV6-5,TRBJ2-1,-,CASRTGLGSYNEQFF,TGTGCCAGCAGGACAGGACTAGGGTCCTACAATGAGCAGTTCTTC
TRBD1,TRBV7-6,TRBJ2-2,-,CASSLVVVGTVPNTGELFF,TGTGCCAGCAGCTTAGTCGTCGTTGGGACAGTCCCGAACACCGGGGAGCTGTTTTTT
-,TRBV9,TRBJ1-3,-,CASSVETGSGNTIYF,TGTGCCAGCAGCGTAGAGACAGGCTCTGGAAACACCATATATTTT
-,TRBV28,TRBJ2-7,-,CASSLAQGRIYEQYF,TGTGCCAGCAGTTTGGCCCAGGGACGGATTTACGAGCAGTACTTC
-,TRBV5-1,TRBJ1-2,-,CASSLSGGGDINYGYTF,TGCGCCAGCAGCTTGTCAGGCGGGGGAGATATTAACTATGGCTACACCTTC
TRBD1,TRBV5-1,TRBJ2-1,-,CASSLITGGNEQFF,TGCGCCAGCAGCTTGATAACAGGGGGCAATGAGCAGTTCTTC
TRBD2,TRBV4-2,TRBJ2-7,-,CASSQGPSGTSYEQYF,TGTGCCAGCAGCCAAGGGCCCAGCGGGACCTCCTACGAGCAGTACTTC
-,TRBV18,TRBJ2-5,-,CASSPGYQETQYF,TGTGCCAGCTCACCCGGCTACCAAGAGACCCAGTACTTC
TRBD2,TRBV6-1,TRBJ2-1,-,CASSPGTSGTDEQFF,TGTGCCAGCAGTCCCGGGACTAGCGGGACCGATGAGCAGTTCTTC
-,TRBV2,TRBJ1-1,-,CASSAEAGRAFF,TGTGCCAGCAGTGCGGAGGCAGGGAGAGCTTTCTTT
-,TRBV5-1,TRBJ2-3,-,CASSHDGGSTDTQYF,TGCGCCAGCAGTCATGACGGGGGAAGCACAGATACGCAGTATTTT
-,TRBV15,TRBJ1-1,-,CATSRDQAPFAFF,TGTGCCACCAGCAGAGATCAGGCCCCCTTTGCTTTCTTT
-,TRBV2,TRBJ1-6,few,CASKPGVSSPLHF,TGTGCCAGCAAACCAGGGGTGAGCTCACCCCTCCACTTT
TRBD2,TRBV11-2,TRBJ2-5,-,CASSREANWEETQYF,TGTGCCAGCAGCCGGGAGGCGAATTGGGAAGAGACCCAGTACTTC
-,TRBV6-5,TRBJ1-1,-,CASSYSAGPGTEAFF,TGTGCCAGCAGTTACTCGGCAGGGCCGGGCACTGAAGCTTTCTTT
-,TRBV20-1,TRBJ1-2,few,CSAPLSGGYTF,TGCAGTGCCCCTCTATCAGGTGGCTACACCTTC
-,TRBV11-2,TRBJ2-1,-,CASSLEARSSYNEQFF,TGTGCCAGCAGCTTAGAAGCGCGTAGCTCCTACAATGAGCAGTTCTTC
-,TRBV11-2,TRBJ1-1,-,CASSLGSVNTEAFF,TGTGCCAGCAGCTTAGGATCAGTGAACACTGAAGCTTTCTTT
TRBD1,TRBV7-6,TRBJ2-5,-,CASSPGTGVASWETQYF,TGTGCCAGCAGTCCCGGGACAGGGGTTGCAAGTTGGGAGACCCAGTACTTC
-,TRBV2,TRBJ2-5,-,CASSGAGSWGTQYF,TGTGCCAGCAGTGGGGCGGGGTCCTGGGGGACCCAGTACTTC
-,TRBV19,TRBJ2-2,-,CASSIGRKNTNTGELFF,TGTGCCAGTAGTATCGGCAGGAAAAATACAAACACCGGGGAGCTGTTTTTT
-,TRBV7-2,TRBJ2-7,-,CASSTISGFVEQYF,TGTGCCAGCAGCACCATTAGCGGCTTTGTCGAGCAGTACTTC
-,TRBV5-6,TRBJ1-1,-,CASSLVSGDTEAFF,TGTGCCAGCAGCTTGGTTTCGGGGGACACTGAAGCTTTCTTT
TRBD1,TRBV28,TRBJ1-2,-,CASSPGTVYGYTF,TGTGCCAGCAGCCCAGGGACAGTCTATGGCTACACCTTC
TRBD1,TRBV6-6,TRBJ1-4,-,CASSYPGTGAEKLFF,TGTGCCAGCAGTTATCCCGGGACAGGAGCTGAAAAACTGTTTTTT
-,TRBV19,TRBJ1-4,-,CASSALGPTRGEKLFF,TGTGCCAGTAGTGCCCTCGGACCGACCCGGGGTGAAAAACTGTTTTTT
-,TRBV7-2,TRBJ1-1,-,CASSLGMKGGTLWNTEAFF,TGTGCCAGCAGCTTAGGGATGAAGGGGGGGACTCTGTGGAACACTGAAGCTTTCTTT
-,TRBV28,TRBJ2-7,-,CASSPRQSSYEQYF,TGTGCCAGCAGTCCGAGACAGAGCTCCTACGAGCAGTACTTC
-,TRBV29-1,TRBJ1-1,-,CSVGPTNTEAFF,TGCAGCGTAGGGCCCACTAACACTGAAGCTTTCTTT
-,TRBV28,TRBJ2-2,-,CASSSLRVFNTGELFF,TGTGCCAGCAGTTCCCTTCGGGTCTTCAACACCGGGGAGCTGTTTTTT
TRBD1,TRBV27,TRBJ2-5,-,CASSPTDRVGKTQYF,TGTGCCAGCAGTCCAACAGACAGGGTCGGGAAGACCCAGTACTTC
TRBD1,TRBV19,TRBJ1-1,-,CATTGGFF,TGTGCCACCACAGGGGGTTTCTTT
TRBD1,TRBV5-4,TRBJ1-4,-,CASSSNRGIDEKLFF,TGTGCCAGCAGCTCTAACAGGGGTATCGATGAAAAACTGTTTTTT
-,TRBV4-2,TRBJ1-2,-,CASSQDTGLGGYTF,TGTGCCAGCAGCCAAGATACTGGCCTGGGGGGCTACACCTTC
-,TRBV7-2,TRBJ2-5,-,CASSFQGQETQYF,TGTGCCAGCAGCTTTCAGGGGCAAGAGACCCAGTACTTC
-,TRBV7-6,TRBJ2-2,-,CASSLDRINTGELFF,TGTGCCAGCAGCTTGGACAGAATCAACACCGGGGAGCTGTTTTTT
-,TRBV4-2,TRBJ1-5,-,CASSQDRTSSGQPQHF,TGTGCCAGCAGCCAAGATAGGACTTCCTCGGGTCAGCCCCAGCATTTT
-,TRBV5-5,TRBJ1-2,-,CASSLAGRAVWGYTF,TGTGCCAGCAGCTTGGCGGGAAGGGCGGTTTGGGGCTACACCTTC
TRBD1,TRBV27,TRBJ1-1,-,CASRLFPPGQGAWTEAFF,TGTGCCAGCAGGTTGTTTCCCCCGGGACAGGGGGCTTGGACTGAAGCTTTCTTT